Listed below are T cell receptor beta chains from one sample, sequenced in a study of Ad26.COV2.S vaccination and SARS-CoV-2 variants. Data came from immunoSEQ multiplex PCR; TCRdb stores just in-frame clones and leaves some out. Of hundreds of thousands of clones in the sample, around 92% were seen once. The material was peripheral blood, obtained in a trial of Ad26.COV2.S vaccine versus placebo. These TCRs come from a person aged 18 to 65 who received the Ad26.COV2.S COVID-19 vaccine or a placebo. Each CDR3 is given with its conserved first and last residue. D genes are given only for firm matches. Size is omitted from some rows. Given values are once, few, many or a class for expanded clones.

j_gene | abundance | d_gene | v_gene | CDR3aa | CDR3nt
TRBJ2-7 | few | NA | TRBV11-2 | CASSLDHEQYF | TGTGCCAGCAGCTTAGATCACGAGCAGTACTTC
TRBJ1-6 | NA | TRBD1 | TRBV19 | CATSTGRGPPLHF | TGTGCCACCTCGACAGGGAGAGGGCCACCCCTCCACTTT
TRBJ2-7 | once | NA | TRBV19 | CASSKFSGYEQYF | TGTGCCAGTAGTAAGTTCTCCGGCTACGAGCAGTACTTC
TRBJ2-7 | once | TRBD2 | TRBV15 | CATSRDREGNYEQYF | TGTGCCACCAGCAGAGATCGGGAGGGTAACTACGAGCAGTACTTC
TRBJ1-5 | NA | NA | TRBV19 | CASSVDSSNQPQHF | TGTGCCAGTAGTGTGGACAGCAGCAATCAGCCCCAGCATTTT
TRBJ1-5 | NA | NA | TRBV19 | CASTQMLDQPQHF | TGTGCCAGTACCCAGATGTTAGATCAGCCCCAGCATTTT
TRBJ1-2 | NA | NA | TRBV12-3/TRBV12-4 | CASSLVVSHGYTF | TGTGCCAGCAGTTTGGTCGTTAGCCATGGCTACACCTTC
TRBJ2-7 | few | NA | TRBV7-9 | CASSSGYSNTYEQYF | TGTGCCAGCAGCTCGGGATACAGTAACACCTACGAGCAGTACTTC
TRBJ1-1 | NA | TRBD1 | TRBV4-2 | CASSRRDRNTEAFF | TGTGCCAGCAGCCGTCGGGACAGGAACACTGAAGCTTTCTTT
TRBJ1-2 | NA | TRBD1 | TRBV14 | CASSPDRGFTYGYTF | TGTGCCAGCAGCCCGGACAGGGGGTTTACCTATGGCTACACCTTC
TRBJ1-4 | NA | NA | TRBV2 | CASSPGNNEKLFF | TGTGCCAGCTCTCCGGGAAATAATGAAAAACTGTTTTTT
TRBJ2-7 | NA | NA | TRBV5-7 | CASSSYEQYF | TGTGCCAGCAGCAGCTACGAGCAGTACTTC
TRBJ2-1 | NA | TRBD1 | TRBV5-1 | CASSPPRGQIHNEQFF | TGCGCCAGCAGCCCCCCTCGGGGACAGATTCACAATGAGCAGTTCTTC
TRBJ1-4 | NA | NA | TRBV6-1 | CASSEKEGRREKLFF | TGTGCCAGCAGTGAAAAGGAAGGGCGTCGCGAAAAACTGTTTTTT
TRBJ2-2 | NA | NA | TRBV6-2/TRBV6-3 | CASSSFVGGELFF | TGTGCCAGCAGCTCTTTTGTCGGGGGGGAGCTGTTTTTT
TRBJ2-2 | NA | NA | TRBV30 | CAWRVSGSGTGELFF | TGTGCCTGGAGGGTCAGTGGGAGTGGCACCGGGGAGCTGTTTTTT
TRBJ1-3 | NA | NA | TRBV7-9 | CASKWDTRGPGNTIYF | TGTGCCAGCAAATGGGATACCCGAGGACCTGGAAACACCATATATTTT
TRBJ1-1 | NA | NA | TRBV6-5 | CASSLMNTEAFF | TGTGCCAGCAGTCTCATGAACACTGAAGCTTTCTTT
TRBJ2-3 | NA | NA | TRBV4-1 | CASSQDYQAGTSTDTQYF | TGCGCCAGCAGCCAAGATTATCAGGCGGGGACTAGCACAGATACGCAGTATTTT
TRBJ2-1 | NA | TRBD1 | TRBV3-1/TRBV3-2 | CASSRFTGVSYNEQFF | TGTGCCAGCAGCCGTTTTACAGGGGTCTCCTACAATGAGCAGTTCTTC
TRBJ1-5 | NA | NA | TRBV3-1/TRBV3-2 | CASSQDTRQFVF | TGTGCCAGCAGCCAAGATACCCGACAGTTCGTTTTT
TRBJ1-1 | NA | NA | TRBV10-3 | CAITSGGNTEAFF | TGTGCCATCACCTCCGGGGGGAACACTGAAGCTTTCTTT
TRBJ1-3 | NA | NA | TRBV9 | CASSAQAGNTIYF | TGTGCCAGCAGTGCCCAAGCTGGAAACACCATATATTTT
TRBJ2-7 | NA | TRBD2 | TRBV18 | CASSPGLAGYEQYF | TGTGCCAGCTCACCCGGACTAGCGGGCTACGAGCAGTACTTC
TRBJ1-1 | NA | NA | TRBV5-4 | CASSAGAENTEAFF | TGTGCCAGCAGCGCCGGGGCTGAGAACACTGAAGCTTTCTTT
TRBJ2-7 | NA | NA | TRBV7-2 | CASSTGGALKNYEQYF | TGTGCCAGCAGTACTGGGGGCGCCCTTAAGAACTACGAGCAGTACTTC
TRBJ2-1 | NA | NA | TRBV29-1 | CSVRGVLPYNSEFF | TGCAGCGTGAGGGGCGTCCTACCCTATAATTCGGAGTTCTTC
TRBJ1-2 | once | NA | TRBV30 | CAWSALEGDGYTF | TGTGCCTGGAGTGCTCTTGAAGGGGATGGCTACACCTTC
TRBJ2-4 | NA | NA | TRBV7-2 | CASSLRIRAGKNIQYF | TGTGCCAGCAGCTTACGTATTAGGGCGGGCAAAAACATTCAGTACTTC
TRBJ1-6 | NA | NA | TRBV6-5 | CASSLDSAYNSPLHF | TGTGCCAGCAGTCTGGACAGCGCCTATAATTCACCCCTCCACTTT
TRBJ2-7 | NA | NA | TRBV5-1 | CASSSNYEQYF | TGCGCCAGCAGTTCAAACTACGAGCAGTACTTC
TRBJ2-6 | NA | NA | TRBV30 | CAWSAKVSGANVLTF | TGTGCCTGGAGTGCCAAGGTCTCTGGGGCCAACGTCCTGACTTTC
TRBJ1-2 | few | TRBD1 | TRBV29-1 | CSVTGGVNYGYTF | TGCAGCGTCACAGGGGGAGTTAACTATGGCTACACCTTC
TRBJ2-5 | NA | NA | TRBV18 | CASSRSPGTETQYF | TGTGCCAGCTCACGCAGCCCGGGAACGGAGACCCAGTACTTC
TRBJ2-7 | NA | NA | TRBV10-3 | CAIQMVQGAYEQYF | TGTGCCATCCAGATGGTCCAAGGAGCCTACGAGCAGTACTTC
TRBJ1-1 | NA | NA | TRBV11-2 | CASSQQSGTEAFF | TGTGCCAGCAGCCAACAGAGTGGCACTGAAGCTTTCTTT
TRBJ1-1 | NA | TRBD1 | TRBV2 | CAIPGQGETEAFF | TGTGCCATCCCGGGACAGGGAGAGACTGAAGCTTTCTTT
TRBJ1-1 | NA | NA | TRBV10-1 | CASSEPERAEAFF | TGCGCCAGCAGTGAGCCGGAAAGGGCTGAAGCTTTCTTT
TRBJ2-5 | NA | NA | TRBV12-3/TRBV12-4 | CASSTPQETQYF | TGTGCCAGCAGTACCCCCCAAGAGACCCAGTACTTC
TRBJ1-3 | NA | TRBD1 | TRBV4-2 | CASSRQGDGNTIYF | TGTGCCAGCAGCCGACAGGGGGACGGAAACACCATATATTTT
TRBJ2-3 | NA | TRBD2 | TRBV27 | CASSSLAGGSPDTQYF | TGTGCCAGCAGTTCCCTAGCGGGGGGGAGCCCAGATACGCAGTATTTT
TRBJ2-5 | NA | TRBD2 | TRBV29-1 | CSVDSLRGGGETQYF | TGCAGCGTTGATTCCCTCCGCGGGGGTGGGGAGACCCAGTACTTC
TRBJ2-7 | many | NA | TRBV6-2/TRBV6-3 | CASTPGGDEQYF | TGTGCCAGCACCCCCGGTGGAGACGAGCAGTACTTC
TRBJ2-1 | NA | NA | TRBV14 | CASSPVGREQFF | TGTGCCAGCAGCCCCGTCGGCCGGGAGCAGTTCTTC
TRBJ1-3 | NA | NA | TRBV30 | CAWTIKSGNTIYF | TGTGCCTGGACTATTAAATCTGGAAACACCATATATTTT
TRBJ2-1 | few | NA | TRBV7-9 | CASSLGRAQKDEQFF | TGTGCCAGCAGCTTAGGCCGGGCGCAGAAGGATGAGCAGTTCTTC
TRBJ2-7 | NA | NA | TRBV5-1 | CASSLGGYEQYF | TGCGCCAGCAGCTTGGGCGGCTACGAGCAGTACTTC
TRBJ2-5 | NA | TRBD2 | TRBV7-2 | CASSLEAGEWETQYF | TGTGCCAGCAGCTTGGAAGCGGGAGAATGGGAGACCCAGTACTTC
TRBJ2-7 | NA | NA | TRBV10-3 | CAIMRQFFSAYEQYF | TGTGCCATCATGAGACAATTCTTTAGCGCCTACGAGCAGTACTTC
TRBJ1-3 | NA | TRBD1 | TRBV30 | CASARTGGNTIYF | TGTGCCTCAGCCCGGACAGGGGGAAACACCATATATTTT
TRBJ1-3 | once | NA | TRBV30 | CAWSVSSGNTIYF | TGTGCCTGGAGTGTCAGCTCTGGAAACACCATATATTTT
TRBJ2-2 | NA | TRBD1 | TRBV5-1 | CASSVGQGSGELFF | TGCGCCAGCAGCGTGGGACAGGGGTCCGGGGAGCTGTTTTTT
TRBJ2-7 | NA | NA | TRBV7-8 | CASSLGGRGHEQYF | TGTGCCAGCAGCTTAGGTGGGCGGGGGCACGAGCAGTACTTC
TRBJ2-2 | NA | TRBD2 | TRBV19 | CASSRLAGAVGTGELFF | TGTGCCAGTAGTCGTCTAGCGGGGGCCGTAGGCACCGGGGAGCTGTTTTTT
TRBJ1-4 | NA | NA | TRBV18 | CASSPLGSTNEKLFF | TGTGCCAGCTCACCGTTGGGTTCAACTAATGAAAAACTGTTTTTT
TRBJ2-6 | NA | TRBD2 | TRBV27 | CASSLRGLAGPSGANVLTF | TGTGCCAGCAGTCTCCGTGGGCTAGCGGGGCCCTCTGGGGCCAACGTCCTGACTTTC
TRBJ2-1 | NA | TRBD1 | TRBV5-4 | CASSIDRGSYNEQFF | TGTGCCAGCAGCATCGACAGGGGCTCCTACAATGAGCAGTTCTTC
TRBJ2-1 | NA | NA | TRBV7-3 | CASSLSTSPLNEQFF | TGTGCCAGCAGTTTATCGACTAGTCCACTCAATGAGCAGTTCTTC
TRBJ1-2 | NA | NA | TRBV5-4 | CASSLDSYGYTF | TGTGCCAGCAGCTTAGACAGCTATGGCTACACCTTC
TRBJ1-2 | NA | NA | TRBV6-5 | CASSYSGGEGYGYTF | TGTGCCAGCAGTTACTCGGGAGGAGAGGGATATGGCTACACCTTC